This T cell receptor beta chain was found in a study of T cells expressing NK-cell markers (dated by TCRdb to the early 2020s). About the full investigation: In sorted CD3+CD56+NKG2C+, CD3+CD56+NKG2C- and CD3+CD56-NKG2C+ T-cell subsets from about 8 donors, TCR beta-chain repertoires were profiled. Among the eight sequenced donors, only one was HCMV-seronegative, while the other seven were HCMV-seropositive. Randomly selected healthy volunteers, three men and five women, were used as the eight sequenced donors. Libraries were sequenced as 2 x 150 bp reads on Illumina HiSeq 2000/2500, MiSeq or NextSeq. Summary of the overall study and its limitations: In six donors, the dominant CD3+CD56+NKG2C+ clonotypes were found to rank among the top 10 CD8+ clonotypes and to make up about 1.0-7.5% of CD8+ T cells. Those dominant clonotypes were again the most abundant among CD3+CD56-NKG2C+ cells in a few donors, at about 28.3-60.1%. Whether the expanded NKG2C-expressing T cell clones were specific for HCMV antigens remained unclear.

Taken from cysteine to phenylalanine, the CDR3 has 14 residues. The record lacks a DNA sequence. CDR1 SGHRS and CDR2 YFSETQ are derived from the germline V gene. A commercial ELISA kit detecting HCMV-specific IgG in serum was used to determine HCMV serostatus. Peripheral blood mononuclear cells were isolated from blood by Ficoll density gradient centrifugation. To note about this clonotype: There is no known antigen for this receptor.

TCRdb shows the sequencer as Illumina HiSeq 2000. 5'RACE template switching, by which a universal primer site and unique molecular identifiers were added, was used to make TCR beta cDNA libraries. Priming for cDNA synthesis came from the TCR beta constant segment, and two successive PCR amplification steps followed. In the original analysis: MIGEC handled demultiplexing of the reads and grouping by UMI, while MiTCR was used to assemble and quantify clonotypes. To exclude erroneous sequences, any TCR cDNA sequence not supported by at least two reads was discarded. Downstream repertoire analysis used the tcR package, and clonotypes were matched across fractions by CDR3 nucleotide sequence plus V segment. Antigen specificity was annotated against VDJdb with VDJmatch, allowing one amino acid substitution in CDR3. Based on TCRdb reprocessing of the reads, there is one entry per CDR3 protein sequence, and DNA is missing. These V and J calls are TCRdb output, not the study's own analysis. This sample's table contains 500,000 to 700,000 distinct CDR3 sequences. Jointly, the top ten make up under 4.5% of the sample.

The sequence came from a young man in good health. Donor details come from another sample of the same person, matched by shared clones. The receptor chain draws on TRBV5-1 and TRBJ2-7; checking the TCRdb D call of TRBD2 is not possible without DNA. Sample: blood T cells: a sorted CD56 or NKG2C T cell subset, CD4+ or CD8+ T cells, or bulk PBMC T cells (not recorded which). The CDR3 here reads CASKGLAGAGEQYF.